These 14 T cell receptor beta chains originate from one sample sequenced in a study of patients and donors after allogeneic stem cell transplantation. TCRdb itself ran the RT-PCR reads through MiXCR, one entry per CDR3 protein. The data show about 90,000 distinct CDR3 sequences, with around 48% seen just once and roughly three fifths held by the top ten. Input material: blood, either unsorted or a sorted T cell fraction (not recorded which). The receptors originated from a human donor who was either an allogeneic HSCT recipient or a stem cell or donor lymphocyte infusion donor (not recorded which). It is not recorded whose cells these are; they may come from a transplant donor.

The rearrangement uses TRBV12-3 or TRBV12-4 and TRBJ1-5; no firm D call. The CDR3 loop spans 13 amino acids. The germline V and J ends were trimmed by 3 bases and 6 bases, with 9 bases remaining between them. CDR3 residues: CASSFGDVQPQHF. The CDR3 DNA is TGTGCCAGCAGTTTTGGGGATGTTCAGCCCCAGCATTTT.

The chain is built from TRBV12-3 or TRBV12-4 and TRBJ1-2; a possible D gene is TRBD1 (6 bases). CDR3 length: 13 amino acids. Trimming removed 7 bases from V and 2 bases from J, with 11 bases in between. This chain's CDR3 is CASTRDTNYGYTF. The CDR3 DNA follows: TGTGCCAGCACTAGGGACACGAACTATGGCTACACCTTC.

This clonotype was seen only a few times. The rearrangement links TRBV7-9 to TRBJ1-5; the D gene is possibly TRBD1 (6 bases). Per germline, CDR1 SEHNR and CDR2 FQNEAQ (reference sequence). This CDR3 region has 16 residues. Trimming stripped 4 bases from V and 5 bases from J, with 18 bases between. The DNA for the CDR3 is TGTGCCAGCAGCTCGTCCAACAGGGTAGAGGATCAGCCCCAGCATTTT. Translation: CASSSSNRVEDQPQHF.

J is TRBJ1-2 and V is TRBV12-3 or TRBV12-4, with a tentative D call TRBD1 (6 bases). Trimming removed 7 bases at V and 3 bases at J, with 18 bases between. CDR3 size: 15 residues. The CDR3 sequence is CASTPGGQSYYGYTF. The CDR3 nucleotides are TGTGCCAGCACCCCAGGCGGACAGAGCTACTATGGCTACACCTTC.

The rearrangement links TRBV21-1 to TRBJ2-2; TRBD1, as called in the table, went unchecked against the DNA. TRBV21-1 is marked as a pseudogene. The CDR3 sequence is 14 residues long. The CDR3 DNA reads as TGTGCCAGCACGTACAGGGGCGGCACCGGGGAGCTGTTTTTT. This translates into CASTYRGGTGELFF.

The chain is built from TRBV27 and TRBJ1-5; D is possibly TRBD1 (5 bases). Deletions cut 10 bases from V and 3 bases from J, with 28 bases between. Germline V gene lookup returns CDR1 MNHEY and CDR2 SMNVEV (reference sequence). CDR3 length: 18 amino acids. This CDR3 reads CANPWRGAGRVLNQPQHF. CDR3 DNA: TGTGCCAACCCGTGGCGTGGGGCAGGGAGGGTCCTCAATCAGCCCCAGCATTTT.

This chain joins TRBV28 and TRBJ1-4; D gene ambiguous. CDR1 is MDHEN, CDR2 SYDVKM, per germline. The germline V and J ends were trimmed by 5 bases and 0 bases, with 10 bases remaining between them. The CDR3 length is 15 residues. CDR3 nucleotide sequence: TGTGCCAGCAGTGAAGGGCCGGCAACTAATGAAAAACTGTTTTTT. It is translated as CASSEGPATNEKLFF. The variable domain in full, with the rest retrieved from reference TRBV28 and TRBJ1-4, is DVKVTQSSRYLVKRTGEKVFLECVQDMDHENMFWYRQDPGLGLRLIYFSYDVKMKEKGDIPEGYSVSREKKERFSLILESASTNQTSMYLCASSEGPATNEKLFFGSGTQLSVL.

The chain recombines TRBV12-3 or TRBV12-4 with TRBJ1-2; D is unclear. Trimming took off 1 base at V and 2 bases at J, with 8 bases between the two ends. The CDR3 contains 14 residues. CDR3: CASSLGAGNYGYTF. In nucleotides, the CDR3 is TGTGCCAGCAGTTTAGGAGCCGGGAACTATGGCTACACCTTC.

V usage is TRBV12-3 or TRBV12-4 and J usage is TRBJ2-7, with D possibly TRBD2 on 7 matching bases. The V and J ends lost 6 bases and 5 bases respectively, with 14 bases between them. The length of the CDR3 is 13 residues. The CDR3 DNA reads TGTGCCAGCAGACAGGGAGGGTTCGACGAGCAGTACTTC. Translated, it gives CASRQGGFDEQYF.

V gene TRBV7-9 combines with J gene TRBJ2-1, with D tentatively TRBD2 (5 bases). Germline CDR1 and CDR2: SEHNR and FQNEAQ (reference sequence). The CDR3 is 17 residues long. V dropped 2 bases and J dropped 8 bases, with 22 bases sitting between them. CDR3 nucleotides: TGTGCCAGCAGCTTAACCCCCCGTCCCAAACTTAGCGATGAGCAGTTCTTC. Its protein is CASSLTPRPKLSDEQFF.

This clonotype appeared a few times. This chain joins TRBV12-3 or TRBV12-4 and TRBJ1-5; D remains unclear. The CDR3 sequence is 17 residues long. The V end was cut by 2 bases, the J end by 6 bases, with 20 bases between. The CDR3 nucleotides are TGTGCCAGCAGTTTATCGGCCGTTCCGATTGAGGCTCAGCCCCAGCATTTT. Amino acids: CASSLSAVPIEAQPQHF.

The chain has TRBV15 and TRBJ2-1; unclear D gene. The germline gives CDR1 LNHNV, CDR2 YYDKDF (reference sequence). The ends were cut back, 0 bases at V and 9 bases at J, with 6 bases in the middle. There are 12 residues in the CDR3. The CDR3 DNA reads as TGTGCCACCAGCAGAGACAGGACTGAGCAGTTCTTC. Translating it yields CATSRDRTEQFF. Variable domain in full (rest from reference TRBV15 and TRBJ2-1): DAMVIQNPRYQVTQFGKPVTLSCSQTLNHNVMYWYQQKSSQAPKLLFHYYDKDFNNEADTPDNFQSRRPNTSFCFLDIRSPGLGDTAMYLCATSRDRTEQFFGPGTRLTVL.

On this clonotype: Given the absence of the conserved phenylalanine or tryptophan at the CDR3 end, a read error is likely. The chain uses TRBV28 and TRBJ1-2; no definite D call. V was shortened by 6 bases and J by 3 bases, with 11 bases between the two germline ends. CDR1 is MDHEN and CDR2 is SYDVKM in the germline V gene. This CDR3 comprises 13 residues. The CDR3 sequence: CASRTRIDYGYTC. Here the CDR3 DNA reads TGTGCCAGCAGAACCAGGATTGACTATGGCTACACCTGC.

This chain joins TRBV7-2 and TRBJ2-2, with D unresolved. The germline V and J ends were trimmed by 1 base and 4 bases, with 16 bases remaining between them. Germline V gene lookup returns CDR1 SGHTA and CDR2 FQGNSA. The CDR3 is 17 residues long. The CDR3 loop reads CASSLERVGSGTGELFF. CDR3 bases: TGTGCCAGCAGCTTAGAACGGGTGGGATCGGGCACCGGGGAGCTGTTTTTT.